The 32 T cell receptor beta chains given below trace back to one sample, sequenced in a study of T cells expressing NK-cell markers. TCRdb re-called the 5' RACE reads; every CDR3 protein appears as one record, without DNA. This sample's clone table lists about 260,000 distinct CDR3 sequences. Sequenced: blood T cells: a sorted CD56 or NKG2C T cell subset, CD4+ or CD8+ T cells, or bulk PBMC T cells (not recorded which). The receptors come from a man aged 18 to 30 in good health.

The CDR3 reads CASSQLPGLATEAFF. The chain has TRBV3-1 and TRBJ1-1. CDR1 LGHDT and CDR2 YNNKEL come from the germline V gene (reference sequence). The CDR3 contains 15 residues.

This sequence joins TRBV20-1 and TRBJ2-3. Germline CDR1 is DFQATT and CDR2 is SNEGSKA (reference sequence). The CDR3 sequence is 12 residues long. CDR3 residues: CSATEGPDTQYF.

V gene TRBV12-3 or TRBV12-4 combines with J gene TRBJ2-3; with no DNA, the TCRdb D assignment of TRBD2 cannot be verified. The CDR3 spans 17 residues. CDR3 loop: CASSPRTSGDSTDTQYF.

The chain recombines TRBV29-1 with TRBJ2-7; TCRdb proposes TRBD1, but this gene call is untestable without DNA. Germline values: CDR1 SQVTM, CDR2 ANQGSEA. This CDR3 contains 13 residues. This CDR3 is CSVKALAPGEQYF.

J is TRBJ1-1 and V is TRBV7-2; absent DNA, TCRdb's TRBD1 call cannot be checked. The CDR3 has 14 residues. Germline assignment: CDR1 SGHTA and CDR2 FQGNSA. The CDR3 loop reads CASSFTGQGWPAFF.

This chain uses TRBV29-1 with TRBJ2-3; the D call of TRBD1 rests on TCRdb alone, since no DNA is present to check it. This CDR3 spans 12 amino acids. Per the germline V gene, CDR1 is SQVTM and CDR2 is ANQGSEA. The CDR3 reads CSVPQGADTQYF.

V usage is TRBV6-5 and J usage is TRBJ2-5; TCRdb returns TRBD1, unconfirmable since there is no DNA. CDR1 MNHEY and CDR2 SVGAGI come from the germline V gene. The CDR3 is 15 amino acids. CDR3: CASSSRTGGEETQYF.

V is TRBV15 and J is TRBJ2-3; no DNA is available, so the TRBD2 call from TCRdb remains unchecked. CDR1 is LNHNV and CDR2 is YYDKDF in the germline V gene (reference sequence). The CDR3 contains 13 residues. This CDR3 is CATSRETSPSRYF. The full variable domain, its missing parts supplied by reference TRBV15 and TRBJ2-3, is DAMVIQNPRYQVTQFGKPVTLSCSQTLNHNVMYWYQQKSSQAPKLLFHYYDKDFNNEADTPDNFQSRRPNTSFCFLDIRSPGLGDTAMYLCATSRETSPSRYFGPGTRLTVL.

The V and J genes are TRBV6-1 and TRBJ2-3; TCRdb outputs TRBD1, but without DNA this stays unchecked. There are 14 residues in the CDR3. Germline V gene lookup returns CDR1 MNHNS and CDR2 SASEGT. The CDR3 protein is CASGSYGASDTQYF.

The gene calls are TRBV5-6 and TRBJ1-5; TCRdb indicates TRBD1, and absent DNA this call remains unverified. CDR3 size: 16 residues. CDR1 is SGHDT, CDR2 YYEEEE, per germline. This chain's CDR3 is CASRNTGTGDYQPQHF.

The genes are TRBV20-1 and TRBJ1-1. The length of the CDR3 is 12 residues. From germline, CDR1 is DFQATT and CDR2 SNEGSKA (reference sequence). CDR3 sequence: CSAGPHFAEAFF.

V is TRBV15 and J is TRBJ2-3; with no DNA, the TCRdb D assignment of TRBD1 cannot be verified. In germline, CDR1 is LNHNV, CDR2 YYDKDF (reference sequence). This CDR3 has 16 amino acids. The CDR3 reads CATSRGGRTSTDTQYF.

The chain employs TRBV5-4 and TRBJ2-6; TCRdb proposes TRBD1, but this gene call is untestable without DNA. Germline CDR1 and CDR2: SGHNT and YYREEE (reference sequence). The CDR3 runs 16 residues. CDR3 region: CASSSQTGAGANVLTF.

The genes are TRBV10-3 and TRBJ1-5; TCRdb's assignment of TRBD1 cannot be checked, as there is no DNA. The CDR3 has 14 residues. Germline CDR1 and CDR2: ENHRY and SYGVKD. CDR3 amino acids: CAISESSAGQPQHF.

The J gene is TRBJ1-1, the V gene TRBV7-8. The CDR3 loop spans 14 amino acids. Germline CDR1 reads SGHVS; CDR2 reads FQNEAQ. CDR3 sequence reads: CASSLPVPAGRAFF.

The J gene is TRBJ2-2, the V gene TRBV12-3 or TRBV12-4; TCRdb lists TRBD2, though no DNA is available to test this call. The CDR3 has 16 residues. The CDR3 sequence: CASSHLGTSNTGELFF.

The chain recombines TRBV4-1 with TRBJ2-6. CDR3 size: 16 residues. Germline values: CDR1 MGHRA, CDR2 YSYEKL. Here the CDR3 reads CASSPPIGSGANVLTF.

The chain has TRBV6-5 and TRBJ2-6; TCRdb designates TRBD1, a call that cannot be tested without DNA. This CDR3 contains 18 residues. CDR1 is MNHEY and CDR2 is SVGAGI in the germline V gene. CDR3 sequence: CASSHRTGTYSGANVLTF.

The chain joins TRBV24-1 to TRBJ2-1; TCRdb designates TRBD2, a call that cannot be tested without DNA. Germline loops: CDR1 KGHDR, CDR2 SFDVKD. This CDR3 spans 14 amino acids. This CDR3 is CATSPRREVVEQFF.

This chain joins TRBV7-9 and TRBJ2-5; as DNA is missing, the TRBD2 call by TCRdb cannot be tested. Germline V gene lookup returns CDR1 SEHNR and CDR2 FQNEAQ (reference sequence). CDR3 length: 15 residues. The CDR3 region is CASGWGLGPGETQYF.

The genes are TRBV10-3 and TRBJ2-1; TCRdb's D call, TRBD2, is unchecked because there is no DNA. This CDR3 has 14 residues. Germline assignment: CDR1 ENHRY and CDR2 SYGVKD. The CDR3 protein is CAISEAREGQYVFF.

This chain connects TRBV5-5 to TRBJ2-7; the TRBD1 assignment by TCRdb is unverifiable without DNA. CDR3 length: 13 residues. Germline CDR1 SGHKS, CDR2 YYEKEE (reference sequence). CDR3 protein: CASGRQGAYEQYF.

This rearrangement joins TRBV29-1 to TRBJ1-3. The CDR3 runs 14 residues. Germline CDR1 and CDR2: SQVTM and ANQGSEA. The CDR3 region is CSVEGPSSGNTIYF.

The gene calls are TRBV6-2 or TRBV6-3 and TRBJ1-1. The CDR3 has 15 amino acids. The germline CDR1 and CDR2 sequences are MNHEY and SVGEGT. CDR3 region: CASSVAVVTNTEAFF.

The V gene is TRBV15, the J gene TRBJ2-4; TCRdb's D gene call, TRBD2, goes unchecked for lack of DNA. CDR3 length equals 16 residues. Germline V gene data show CDR1 as LNHNV and CDR2 as YYDKDF (reference sequence). The CDR3 here is CATSINPTRRGNIQYF.

V is TRBV12-3 or TRBV12-4 and J is TRBJ1-5. This CDR3 has 18 residues. This CDR3 reads CASSLVFRVGESNQPQHF.

This CDR3 reads CASSNRDRGQAPQYF. The V gene is TRBV5-6, the J gene TRBJ2-5; TCRdb returns TRBD1, unconfirmable since there is no DNA. Looked up from germline, CDR1 is SGHDT and CDR2 is YYEEEE. The CDR3 length is 15 residues.

The chain couples TRBV18 to TRBJ2-3; TCRdb designates TRBD1, a call that cannot be tested without DNA. Germline V gene data show CDR1 as KGHSH and CDR2 as LQKENI. This CDR3 has 15 residues. The CDR3 loop is CASSPRQASGNTQYF.

The CDR3: CSAELLKAGTYNEQFF. This sequence joins TRBV20-1 and TRBJ2-1; there is no DNA to check the TCRdb D call of TRBD2. Germline CDR1 reads DFQATT; CDR2 reads SNEGSKA (reference sequence). The CDR3 has 16 residues.

The chain is built from TRBV5-1 and TRBJ2-1; TCRdb's D call of TRBD2 is untestable without DNA. The CDR3 runs 14 residues. CDR1 is SGHRS and CDR2 is YFSETQ in the germline V gene. This chain's CDR3 is CASSFASGYNEQFF. Using reference TRBV5-1 and TRBJ2-1 for the parts outside the CDR3, the full variable domain is KAGVTQTPRYLIKTRGQQVTLSCSPISGHRSVSWYQQTPGQGLQFLFEYFSETQRNKGNFPGRFSGRQFSNSRSEMNVSTLELGDSALYLCASSFASGYNEQFFGPGTRLTVL.

The chain couples TRBV3-1 to TRBJ2-5; TCRdb calls TRBD2, which cannot be checked without DNA. The V gene's germline CDR1 is LGHDT and CDR2 YNNKEL (reference sequence). The CDR3 runs to 14 residues. CDR3 residues: CASSERGGSETQYF.

V and J are TRBV5-1 and TRBJ1-2; there is no DNA to check the TCRdb D call of TRBD1. The CDR3 sequence is 14 residues long. Germline V CDR1 and CDR2: SGHRS, YFSETQ. CDR3 sequence reads: CASSLYPGSYGYTF.